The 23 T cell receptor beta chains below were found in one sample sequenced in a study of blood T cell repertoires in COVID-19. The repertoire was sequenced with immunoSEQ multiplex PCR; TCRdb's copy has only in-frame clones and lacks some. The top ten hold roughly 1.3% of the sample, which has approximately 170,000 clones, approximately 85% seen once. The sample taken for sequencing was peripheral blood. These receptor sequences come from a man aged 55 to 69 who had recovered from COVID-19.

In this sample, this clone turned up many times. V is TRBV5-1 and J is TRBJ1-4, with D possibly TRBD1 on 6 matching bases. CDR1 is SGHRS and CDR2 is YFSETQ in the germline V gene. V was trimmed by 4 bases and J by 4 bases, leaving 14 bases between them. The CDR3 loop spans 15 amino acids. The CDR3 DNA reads TGCGCCAGCAGCCCGAGGGACACGGGTAATGAAAAACTGTTTTTT. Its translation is CASSPRDTGNEKLFF. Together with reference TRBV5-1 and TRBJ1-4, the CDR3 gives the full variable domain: KAGVTQTPRYLIKTRGQQVTLSCSPISGHRSVSWYQQTPGQGLQFLFEYFSETQRNKGNFPGRFSGRQFSNSRSEMNVSTLELGDSALYLCASSPRDTGNEKLFFGSGTQLSVL.

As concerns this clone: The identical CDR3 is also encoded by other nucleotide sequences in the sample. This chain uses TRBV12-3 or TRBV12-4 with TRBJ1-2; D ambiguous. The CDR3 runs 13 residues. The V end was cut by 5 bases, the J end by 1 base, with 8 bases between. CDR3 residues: CASSLGINYGYTF. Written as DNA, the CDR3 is TGTGCCAGCAGTCTCGGGATTAACTATGGCTACACCTTC.

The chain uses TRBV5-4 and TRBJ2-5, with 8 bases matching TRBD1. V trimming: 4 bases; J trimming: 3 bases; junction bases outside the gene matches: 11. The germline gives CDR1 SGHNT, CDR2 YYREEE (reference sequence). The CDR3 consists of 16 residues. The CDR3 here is CASSPDRDGMEETQYF. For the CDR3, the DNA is TGTGCCAGCAGCCCGGACAGGGATGGGATGGAAGAGACCCAGTACTTC.

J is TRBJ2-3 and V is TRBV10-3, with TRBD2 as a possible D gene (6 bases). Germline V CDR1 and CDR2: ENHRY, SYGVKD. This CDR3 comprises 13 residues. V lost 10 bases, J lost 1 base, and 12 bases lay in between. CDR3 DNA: TGTGCCACCCGACTAGTAGGCACAGATACGCAGTATTTT. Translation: CATRLVGTDTQYF.

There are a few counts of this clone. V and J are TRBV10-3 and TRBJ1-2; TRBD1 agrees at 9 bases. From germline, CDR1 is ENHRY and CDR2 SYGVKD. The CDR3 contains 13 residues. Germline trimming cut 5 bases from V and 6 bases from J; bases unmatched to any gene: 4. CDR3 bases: TGTGCCATCAGTCCTAGGACAGGGGATGGCTACACCTTC. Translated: CAISPRTGDGYTF.

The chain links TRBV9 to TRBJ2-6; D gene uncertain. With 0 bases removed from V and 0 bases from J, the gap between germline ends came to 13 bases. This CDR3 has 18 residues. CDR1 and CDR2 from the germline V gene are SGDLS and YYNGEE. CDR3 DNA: TGTGCCAGCAGCGTAGGGTCCGGTCAAAGCTCTGGGGCCAACGTCCTGACTTTC. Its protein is CASSVGSGQSSGANVLTF.

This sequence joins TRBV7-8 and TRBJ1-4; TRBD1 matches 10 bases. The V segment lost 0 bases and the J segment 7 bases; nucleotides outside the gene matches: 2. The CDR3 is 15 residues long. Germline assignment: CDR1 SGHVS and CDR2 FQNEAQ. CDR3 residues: CASSLATGGIEKLFF. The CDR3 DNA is TGTGCCAGCAGCTTAGCGACAGGGGGCATTGAAAAACTGTTTTTT.

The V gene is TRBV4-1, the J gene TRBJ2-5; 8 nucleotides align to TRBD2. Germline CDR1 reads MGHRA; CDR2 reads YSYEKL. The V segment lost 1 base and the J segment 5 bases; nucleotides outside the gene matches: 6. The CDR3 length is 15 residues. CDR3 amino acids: CASSQGGGPGETQYF. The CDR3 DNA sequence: TGCGCCAGCAGCCAAGGCGGGGGGCCGGGGGAGACCCAGTACTTC.

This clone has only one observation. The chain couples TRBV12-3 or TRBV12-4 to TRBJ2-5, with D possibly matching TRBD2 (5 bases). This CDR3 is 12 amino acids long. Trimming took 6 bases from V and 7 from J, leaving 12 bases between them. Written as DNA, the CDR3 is TGTGCCAGCAGACGATCTGGAGGGACCCAGTACTTC. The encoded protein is CASRRSGGTQYF.

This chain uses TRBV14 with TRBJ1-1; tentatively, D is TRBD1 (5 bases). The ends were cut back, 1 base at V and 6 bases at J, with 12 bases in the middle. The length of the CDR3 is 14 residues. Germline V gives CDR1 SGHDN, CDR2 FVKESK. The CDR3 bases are TGTGCCAGCAGCCAAGGACAGTGGGGGGCTGAAGCTTTCTTT. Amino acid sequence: CASSQGQWGAEAFF.

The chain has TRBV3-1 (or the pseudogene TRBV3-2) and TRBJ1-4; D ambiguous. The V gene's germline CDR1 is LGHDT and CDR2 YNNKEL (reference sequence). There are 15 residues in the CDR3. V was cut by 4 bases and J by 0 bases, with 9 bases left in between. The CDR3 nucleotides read TGTGCCAGCAGCCGCGGGAATCCAACTAATGAAAAACTGTTTTTT. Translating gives CASSRGNPTNEKLFF.

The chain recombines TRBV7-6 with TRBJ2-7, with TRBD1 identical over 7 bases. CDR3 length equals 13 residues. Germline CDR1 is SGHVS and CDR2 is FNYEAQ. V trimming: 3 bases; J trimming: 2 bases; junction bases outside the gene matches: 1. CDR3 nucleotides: TGTGCCAGCAGCTTCGACAGGGCCTACGAGCAGTACTTC. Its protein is CASSFDRAYEQYF.

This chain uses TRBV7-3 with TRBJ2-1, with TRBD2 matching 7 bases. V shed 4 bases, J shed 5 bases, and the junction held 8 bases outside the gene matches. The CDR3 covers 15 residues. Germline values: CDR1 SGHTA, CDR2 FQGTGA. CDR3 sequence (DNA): TGTGCCAGCAGCTCCGGACTAGGGACCAACAATGAGCAGTTCTTC. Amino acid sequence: CASSSGLGTNNEQFF.

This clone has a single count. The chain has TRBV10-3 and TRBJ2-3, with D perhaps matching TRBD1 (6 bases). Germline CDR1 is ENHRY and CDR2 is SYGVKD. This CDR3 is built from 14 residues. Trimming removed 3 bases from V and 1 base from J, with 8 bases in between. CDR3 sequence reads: CAISDRQGTDTQYF. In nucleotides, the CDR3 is TGTGCCATCAGTGACCGACAGGGCACAGATACGCAGTATTTT.

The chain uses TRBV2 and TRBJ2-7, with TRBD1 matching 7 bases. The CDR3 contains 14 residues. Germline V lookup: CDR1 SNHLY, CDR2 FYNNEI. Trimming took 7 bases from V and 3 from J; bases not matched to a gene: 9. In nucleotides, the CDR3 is TGTGCCAGCACCCCGGACAGGAGTTACTACGAGCAGTACTTC. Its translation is CASTPDRSYYEQYF.

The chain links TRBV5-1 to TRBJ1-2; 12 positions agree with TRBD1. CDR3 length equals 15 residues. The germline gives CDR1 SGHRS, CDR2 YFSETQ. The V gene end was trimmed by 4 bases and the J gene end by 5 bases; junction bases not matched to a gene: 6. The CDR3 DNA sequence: TGCGCCAGCAGCACAGGGACAGGGGGCAGGTATGGCTACACCTTC. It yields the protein CASSTGTGGRYGYTF.

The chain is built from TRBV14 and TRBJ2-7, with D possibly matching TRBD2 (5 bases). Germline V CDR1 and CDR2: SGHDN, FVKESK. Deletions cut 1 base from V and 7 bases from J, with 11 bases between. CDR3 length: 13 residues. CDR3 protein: CASSQARRGEQYF. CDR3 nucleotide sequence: TGTGCCAGCAGCCAAGCTCGTCGGGGAGAGCAGTACTTC.

In DNA form, the CDR3 reads TGTGCCAGCAGACCTCAACAGGGGTACGAGCAGTACTTC. It is translated as CASRPQQGYEQYF. V gene TRBV6-5 combines with J gene TRBJ2-7, with 7 bases matching TRBD1. This CDR3 is 13 amino acids long. Germline loops: CDR1 MNHEY, CDR2 SVGAGI. V gave up 6 bases and J gave up 4 bases; unmatched junction bases: 6.

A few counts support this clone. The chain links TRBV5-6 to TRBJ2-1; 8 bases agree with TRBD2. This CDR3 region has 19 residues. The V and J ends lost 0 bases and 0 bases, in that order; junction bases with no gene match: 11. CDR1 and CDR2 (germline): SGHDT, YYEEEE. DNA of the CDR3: TGTGCCAGCAGCTTGGCCGGGACTAGATTGACGAGCTCCTACAATGAGCAGTTCTTC. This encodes CASSLAGTRLTSSYNEQFF.

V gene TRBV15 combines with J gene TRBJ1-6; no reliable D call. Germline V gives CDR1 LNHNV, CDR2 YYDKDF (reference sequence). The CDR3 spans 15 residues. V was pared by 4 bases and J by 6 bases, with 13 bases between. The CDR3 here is CATSNQEGSNSPLHF. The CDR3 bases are TGTGCCACCAGCAATCAGGAGGGCTCTAATTCACCCCTCCACTTT.

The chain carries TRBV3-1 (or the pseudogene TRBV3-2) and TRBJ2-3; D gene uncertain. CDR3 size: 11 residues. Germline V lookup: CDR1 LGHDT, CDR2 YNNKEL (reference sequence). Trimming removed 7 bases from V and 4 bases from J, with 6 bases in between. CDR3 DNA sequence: TGTGCCAGCAAACGGGCAGATACGCAGTATTTT. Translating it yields CASKRADTQYF.

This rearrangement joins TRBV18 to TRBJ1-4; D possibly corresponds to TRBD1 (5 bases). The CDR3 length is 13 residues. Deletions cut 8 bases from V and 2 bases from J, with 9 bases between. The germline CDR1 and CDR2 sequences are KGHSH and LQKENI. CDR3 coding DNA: TGTGCCAGCACGACAGCCACTAATGAAAAACTGTTTTTT. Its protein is CASTTATNEKLFF.

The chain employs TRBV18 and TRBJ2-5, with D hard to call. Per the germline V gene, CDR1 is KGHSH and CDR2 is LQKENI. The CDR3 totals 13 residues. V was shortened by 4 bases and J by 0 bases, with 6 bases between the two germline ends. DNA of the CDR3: TGTGCCAGCTCACTCCGGGACCAAGAGACCCAGTACTTC. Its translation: CASSLRDQETQYF.